This entry describes one TCR beta chain. Its antigen is unidentified. One end of the junction is discordant with germline, which a read error may explain. This entry comes from a study of metastatic and nonmetastatic thyroid tumors. Overall study context: Repertoire comparisons spanned blood and tumor or nodule tissue from malignant and benign thyroid patients.

In the authors' workflow: Researchers built a distant-metastasis classifier for papillary thyroid cancer that drew on CDR3 differences across clinicopathological groups. Via MiXCR, TCRdb re-called the PCR reads. The V and J calls come from TCRdb's annotation, not from the publication. The data show under 20,000 clones, under 30% seen once. The CDR3 totals 15 residues. CDR1 is SGHRS, CDR2 YFSETQ, per germline. Broader study findings: Reported TCR beta diversity, measured in blood and tumor, was significantly higher for malignant thyroid tumors than for benign nodules.

No treatment had been given to any patient before thyroid surgery. This chain joins TRBV5-1 and TRBJ2-1, with TRBD2 matching over 7 bases. This TCR came from a female donor with papillary thyroid cancer or a benign thyroid nodule (not recorded which). Some clones in this sample may be carry-over from other donors' samples. Sequencing was performed on tumor tissue. CDR3 loop: CASSLGSGAYNEKFF. CDR3 bases: TGCGCCAGCAGCTTGGGGAGCGGGGCCTACAATGAGAAGTTCTTC.